A selection of T cell receptor beta chains follows, all from one sample in a study of cytomegalovirus exposure and HLA in healthy donors. Assay: immunoSEQ multiplex PCR; the TCRdb copy retains only in-frame clones and omits some. The top ten clones hold around 0.33% of a sample with fewer than 300,000 clones, about four fifths of them seen once. Sequenced material: PBMCs. These receptors were taken from a girl aged 2 to 10 in good health and CMV-seronegative. Each CDR3 is given with its conserved first and last residue. Each record gives: J gene, D gene, V gene, CDR3 protein, CDR3 DNA. D genes are given only for firm matches.

>TRBJ1-1|.|TRBV5-6
CASSIQGGYEAFF
TGTGCCAGCAGCATACAGGGAGGGTATGAAGCTTTCTTT
>TRBJ2-7|.|TRBV28
CASSSSTGYEQYF
TGTGCCAGCAGCTCATCCACTGGCTACGAGCAGTACTTC
>TRBJ2-7|TRBD2|TRBV28
CASSFGGTTYEQYF
TGTGCCAGCAGTTTCGGGGGGACGACCTACGAGCAGTACTTC
>TRBJ1-1|.|TRBV5-1
CASSLAWETHTEAFF
TGCGCCAGCAGCTTGGCCTGGGAGACTCACACTGAAGCTTTCTTT
>TRBJ1-1|.|TRBV5-1
CASSLSDTEAFF
TGCGCCAGCAGCTTGTCCGACACTGAAGCTTTCTTT
>TRBJ2-1|.|TRBV28
CASSLTFGQYNEQFF
TGTGCCAGCAGCCTTACCTTTGGCCAATACAATGAGCAGTTCTTC
>TRBJ2-5|.|TRBV9
CASSVGRWATETQYF
TGTGCCAGCAGCGTAGGGAGGTGGGCGACGGAGACCCAGTACTTC
>TRBJ2-3|TRBD1|TRBV18
CASSPFTGTGDIGGTDTQYF
TGTGCCAGCTCACCTTTTACCGGGACAGGGGATATTGGGGGCACAGATACGCAGTATTTT
>TRBJ1-1|TRBD1|TRBV28
CASSLWRDRGLGTEAFF
TGTGCCAGCAGTCTCTGGAGGGACAGGGGGCTCGGCACTGAAGCTTTCTTT
>TRBJ1-5|TRBD1|TRBV28
CASRSLGQGDLRDQPQHF
TGTGCCAGCAGATCCCTTGGACAGGGGGATTTGAGGGATCAGCCCCAGCATTTT
>TRBJ2-1|TRBD2|TRBV15
CATSRAGADGGALYEQFF
TGTGCCACCAGCAGAGCAGGGGCGGACGGGGGGGCCCTTTATGAGCAGTTCTTC